This TCR beta chain was recorded in a study of blood T cell repertoires in COVID-19. Trimming cost V 0 bases and J 4 bases, with 13 bases left between them. Germline-derived CDR1 and CDR2 are SGHDT and YYEEEE. The CDR3 has 15 amino acids. Original handling: Amplified reference gene primers provided the basis for estimating nucleated cell counts. This table comes from immunoSEQ multiplex PCR, and its TCRdb copy is limited to in-frame clones, with some not included. That table is the source of V, J and clone size, and D and trimming were worked out from the DNA. The sample comprises approximately 190,000 clones, 60% to 80% of which are singletons, and 15% to 20% rests with the top ten.

The TCR comes from a man in his fifties or sixties with active or convalescent COVID-19. The sample consisted of peripheral blood. This chain connects TRBV5-6 to TRBJ1-2; D is uncertain. CDR3 bases: TGTGCCAGCAGCTTGGTCCCGGGTAATAGCTATGGCTACACCTTC. Encoded protein: CASSLVPGNSYGYTF.